The T cell receptor (beta chain) described here comes from a study of PD-1 blockade in classical Hodgkin lymphoma. Study-level results: Diversity in CD4+ TCRs, unlike that measured in CD8+ TCRs, had risen significantly by C4D1. Those starting nivolumab under 1 year post-ASCT were excluded.

There are 14 residues in the CDR3. Looked up from germline, CDR1 is SGHTA and CDR2 is FQGNSA. V was cut by 5 bases and J by 5 bases, with 15 bases left in between. As to time point: cycle 4 day 1 (C4D1), after 5 to 7 weeks of nivolumab. Each patient experienced a relapse that followed autologous stem cell transplantation, and brentuximab vedotin exposure varied. Produced via immunoSEQ multiplex PCR; TCRdb's table is partial and in-frame only. This table holds about 4,600 clones, roughly two thirds found once. A note on this clone: The antigen remains undetermined.

The J gene is TRBJ2-5, the V gene TRBV7-2; D is ambiguous. The specimen was peripheral blood mononuclear cells (PBMCs), collected before the fourth cycle of nivolumab. The clonotype was recovered from a human donor with classical Hodgkin lymphoma. The CDR3 is CASSHFNRAETQYF. In DNA, the CDR3 is TGTGCCAGCAGCCACTTTAACAGAGCGGAGACCCAGTACTTC.